Listed below are T cell receptor beta chains from one sample, sequenced in a study of neurological immune-mediated disorders. TCRdb called the 5' RACE reads again in MiXCR, with one record for every CDR3 protein. Counted here are 120,000 or so distinct CDR3 sequences, roughly 3.2% occurring once; the ten biggest clones make up about 1.2%. The specimen was PBMCs. The receptors come from a woman aged 30 to 39 with multiple sclerosis. The CDR3 runs from the conserved cysteine through the conserved F or W. Each record gives: CDR3 protein, CDR3 DNA, J gene, V gene, clone size, D gene, CDR3 length. The D gene is left open where the match is weak. The size of a clone is reported for some rows only, either as once, few or many, or as a class for expanded clones.

CDR3aa: CASSPRGAGELNTGELFF
CDR3nt: TGTGCCAGCAGTCCGCGGGGAGCGGGGGAACTTAACACCGGGGAGCTGTTTTTT
j_gene: TRBJ2-2
v_gene: TRBV7-2
abundance: many
d_gene: TRBD2
len: 18

CDR3aa: CASSYSTQGADAFF
CDR3nt: TGTGCCAGCAGTTACTCGACTCAGGGGGCCGACGCTTTCTTT
j_gene: TRBJ1-1
v_gene: TRBV6-2/TRBV6-3
abundance: -
d_gene: TRBD1
len: 14

CDR3aa: CSARVRDRSSYEQYF
CDR3nt: TGCAGTGCTAGAGTTAGGGACAGGAGCTCCTACGAGCAGTACTTC
j_gene: TRBJ2-7
v_gene: TRBV20-1
abundance: many
d_gene: TRBD1
len: 15

CDR3aa: CASSRGDQPQHF
CDR3nt: TGTGCCAGCAGCCGTGGGGATCAGCCCCAGCATTTT
j_gene: TRBJ1-5
v_gene: TRBV5-5
abundance: many
d_gene: -
len: 12

CDR3aa: CASSQATGIQETQYF
CDR3nt: TGTGCCAGCAGCCAAGCGACAGGGATACAAGAGACCCAGTACTTC
j_gene: TRBJ2-5
v_gene: TRBV4-2
abundance: many
d_gene: TRBD1
len: 15

CDR3aa: CASSKTGTDEGAFF
CDR3nt: TGCGCCAGCAGCAAGACAGGGACCGACGAGGGAGCTTTCTTT
j_gene: TRBJ1-1
v_gene: TRBV5-1
abundance: many
d_gene: TRBD1
len: 14

CDR3aa: CAIRGQGDSPLHF
CDR3nt: TGTGCCATCAGAGGACAGGGAGATTCACCCCTCCACTTT
j_gene: TRBJ1-6
v_gene: TRBV10-3
abundance: many
d_gene: TRBD1
len: 13

CDR3aa: CAIRGQSALSYNEQFF
CDR3nt: TGTGCCATCAGGGGACAGTCCGCGCTCTCCTACAATGAGCAGTTCTTC
j_gene: TRBJ2-1
v_gene: TRBV10-3
abundance: many
d_gene: TRBD1
len: 16

CDR3aa: CANSHLGRGTTSGEQFF
CDR3nt: TGTGCCAACAGCCACCTGGGGAGGGGGACCACTTCGGGTGAGCAGTTCTTC
j_gene: TRBJ2-1
v_gene: TRBV14
abundance: -
d_gene: -
len: 17

CDR3aa: CASSFVGGSTGELFF
CDR3nt: TGTGCCAGCAGTTTCGTGGGGGGGTCCACCGGGGAGCTGTTTTTT
j_gene: TRBJ2-2
v_gene: TRBV12-3/TRBV12-4
abundance: many
d_gene: TRBD2
len: 15

CDR3aa: CSARATGVNSPLHF
CDR3nt: TGCAGTGCTAGAGCCACAGGGGTCAATTCACCCCTCCACTTT
j_gene: TRBJ1-6
v_gene: TRBV20-1
abundance: many
d_gene: TRBD1
len: 14

CDR3aa: CASSYSGSTGGYTF
CDR3nt: TGTGCCAGCAGTTACTCCGGGAGTACAGGAGGCTACACCTTC
j_gene: TRBJ1-2
v_gene: TRBV6-2/TRBV6-3
abundance: few
d_gene: -
len: 14

CDR3aa: CASSLRTEQFF
CDR3nt: TGTGCCAGCAGTTTAAGAACCGAGCAGTTCTTC
j_gene: TRBJ2-1
v_gene: TRBV7-8
abundance: many
d_gene: -
len: 11

CDR3aa: CASSRGSQETQYF
CDR3nt: TGTGCCAGCAGCCGAGGGAGCCAAGAGACCCAGTACTTC
j_gene: TRBJ2-5
v_gene: TRBV12-3/TRBV12-4
abundance: -
d_gene: -
len: 13

CDR3aa: CASSATGEETQYF
CDR3nt: TGTGCCAGCAGCGCAACAGGGGAAGAGACCCAGTACTTC
j_gene: TRBJ2-5
v_gene: TRBV7-9
abundance: many
d_gene: TRBD1
len: 13

CDR3aa: CASSEPRVSGNTIYF
CDR3nt: TGTGCCAGCTCAGAACCCAGGGTCTCTGGAAACACCATATATTTT
j_gene: TRBJ1-3
v_gene: TRBV18
abundance: many
d_gene: -
len: 15

CDR3aa: CSVRARQSRNTIYF
CDR3nt: TGCAGCGTCCGGGCCCGCCAAAGCAGAAACACCATATATTTT
j_gene: TRBJ1-3
v_gene: TRBV29-1
abundance: many
d_gene: -
len: 14

CDR3aa: CSAGGSGNQPQHF
CDR3nt: TGCAGTGCTGGCGGGTCTGGCAATCAGCCCCAGCATTTT
j_gene: TRBJ1-5
v_gene: TRBV20-1
abundance: few
d_gene: -
len: 13

CDR3aa: CSVTGGPDTQYF
CDR3nt: TGCAGCGTGACAGGGGGTCCGGATACGCAGTATTTT
j_gene: TRBJ2-3
v_gene: TRBV29-1
abundance: many
d_gene: TRBD1
len: 12

CDR3aa: CSVDPGQGYGYTF
CDR3nt: TGCAGCGTGGACCCGGGGCAGGGCTACGGCTACACCTTC
j_gene: TRBJ1-2
v_gene: TRBV29-1
abundance: many
d_gene: -
len: 13

CDR3aa: CASSLGTSGGAIDTQYF
CDR3nt: TGTGCCAGCAGCTTAGGGACTAGCGGGGGGGCCATAGATACGCAGTATTTT
j_gene: TRBJ2-3
v_gene: TRBV7-2
abundance: many
d_gene: TRBD2
len: 17

CDR3aa: CAWRRWDEQYF
CDR3nt: TGTGCCTGGAGACGATGGGACGAGCAGTACTTC
j_gene: TRBJ2-7
v_gene: TRBV30
abundance: -
d_gene: -
len: 11

CDR3aa: CSAPTGVGGGVYQETQYF
CDR3nt: TGCAGTGCCCCTACAGGGGTGGGAGGGGGAGTGTACCAAGAGACCCAGTACTTC
j_gene: TRBJ2-5
v_gene: TRBV20-1
abundance: many
d_gene: -
len: 18

CDR3aa: CASSHPTGGSYNEQFF
CDR3nt: TGCGCCAGCAGCCACCCGACAGGAGGGTCCTACAATGAGCAGTTCTTC
j_gene: TRBJ2-1
v_gene: TRBV4-1
abundance: many
d_gene: -
len: 16

CDR3aa: CASSPQAGNQPQHF
CDR3nt: TGTGCCAGCAGTCCCCAGGCAGGCAATCAGCCCCAGCATTTT
j_gene: TRBJ1-5
v_gene: TRBV6-5
abundance: many
d_gene: -
len: 14

CDR3aa: CASSLVGYNEQFF
CDR3nt: TGTGCCAGCAGTTTGGTAGGCTACAATGAGCAGTTCTTC
j_gene: TRBJ2-1
v_gene: TRBV6-2/TRBV6-3
abundance: many
d_gene: -
len: 13

CDR3aa: CASSQEMGNEQYF
CDR3nt: TGCGCCAGCAGCCAAGAAATGGGGAACGAGCAGTACTTC
j_gene: TRBJ2-7
v_gene: TRBV4-3
abundance: few
d_gene: -
len: 13

CDR3aa: CASSLVQGKDTQYF
CDR3nt: TGCGCCAGCAGCTTGGTCCAGGGGAAAGATACGCAGTATTTT
j_gene: TRBJ2-3
v_gene: TRBV5-1
abundance: many
d_gene: -
len: 14

CDR3aa: CASSRLAGSWFF
CDR3nt: TGTGCCAGCAGCCGACTAGCGGGGAGTTGGTTCTTC
j_gene: TRBJ2-1
v_gene: TRBV7-2
abundance: many
d_gene: TRBD2
len: 12

CDR3aa: CAWSVDRFNEKLFF
CDR3nt: TGTGCCTGGAGTGTCGACAGGTTTAATGAAAAACTGTTTTTT
j_gene: TRBJ1-4
v_gene: TRBV30
abundance: few
d_gene: -
len: 14

CDR3aa: CSARVFTGELFF
CDR3nt: TGCAGTGCTAGAGTGTTCACCGGGGAGCTGTTTTTT
j_gene: TRBJ2-2
v_gene: TRBV20-1
abundance: many
d_gene: -
len: 12

CDR3aa: CSVGAAANEKLFF
CDR3nt: TGCAGCGTCGGGGCCGCCGCTAATGAAAAACTGTTTTTT
j_gene: TRBJ1-4
v_gene: TRBV29-1
abundance: many
d_gene: -
len: 13

CDR3aa: CASSWKQGARNTGELFF
CDR3nt: TGCGCCAGCAGCTGGAAACAGGGGGCGAGAAACACCGGGGAGCTGTTTTTT
j_gene: TRBJ2-2
v_gene: TRBV5-1
abundance: many
d_gene: TRBD1
len: 17

CDR3aa: CASSQGSRLNTEAFF
CDR3nt: TGCGCCAGCAGCCAAGGTAGCCGTCTGAACACTGAAGCTTTCTTT
j_gene: TRBJ1-1
v_gene: TRBV4-3
abundance: -
d_gene: -
len: 15

CDR3aa: CASSLYKSQPQHF
CDR3nt: TGTGCCAGCAGCTTATACAAAAGCCAGCCCCAGCATTTT
j_gene: TRBJ1-5
v_gene: TRBV7-2
abundance: many
d_gene: -
len: 13

CDR3aa: CASRWDLNTDTQYF
CDR3nt: TGTGCCAGCAGATGGGACCTTAACACAGATACGCAGTATTTT
j_gene: TRBJ2-3
v_gene: TRBV12-3/TRBV12-4
abundance: few
d_gene: -
len: 14

CDR3aa: CASSLPVGQGIGEQFF
CDR3nt: TGTGCCAGCAGCTTGCCCGTTGGACAGGGTATTGGTGAGCAGTTCTTC
j_gene: TRBJ2-1
v_gene: TRBV5-6
abundance: many
d_gene: TRBD1
len: 16

CDR3aa: CSAGRLASSHNEQFF
CDR3nt: TGCAGTGCTGGCCGATTAGCTAGTAGCCACAATGAGCAGTTCTTC
j_gene: TRBJ2-1
v_gene: TRBV20-1
abundance: many
d_gene: -
len: 15

CDR3aa: CASSVGQFQETQYF
CDR3nt: TGTGCCAGCAGTGTGGGACAGTTCCAAGAGACCCAGTACTTC
j_gene: TRBJ2-5
v_gene: TRBV27
abundance: many
d_gene: TRBD1
len: 14

CDR3aa: CASSLGAASSDTQYF
CDR3nt: TGTGCCAGCAGTTTGGGAGCCGCGAGCTCAGATACGCAGTATTTT
j_gene: TRBJ2-3
v_gene: TRBV6-4
abundance: many
d_gene: -
len: 15

CDR3aa: CASSLGAGDITDTQYF
CDR3nt: TGCGCCAGCAGCTTGGGTGCGGGGGATATCACAGATACGCAGTATTTT
j_gene: TRBJ2-3
v_gene: TRBV5-1
abundance: many
d_gene: TRBD2
len: 16

CDR3aa: CASSQMGWGNTEAFF
CDR3nt: TGCGCCAGCAGCCAGATGGGGTGGGGGAACACTGAAGCTTTCTTT
j_gene: TRBJ1-1
v_gene: TRBV4-3
abundance: few
d_gene: -
len: 15

CDR3aa: CSARPSGGKGAKNIQYF
CDR3nt: TGCAGTGCTAGGCCTAGCGGGGGGAAAGGGGCCAAAAACATTCAGTACTTC
j_gene: TRBJ2-4
v_gene: TRBV20-1
abundance: few
d_gene: TRBD2
len: 17

CDR3aa: CASSLRVLAGDFADTQYF
CDR3nt: TGTGCCAGCAGCTTACGAGTCCTAGCGGGGGACTTCGCAGATACGCAGTATTTT
j_gene: TRBJ2-3
v_gene: TRBV7-6
abundance: many
d_gene: TRBD2
len: 18

CDR3aa: CASSWDRGLTEAFF
CDR3nt: TGTGCCAGCAGTTGGGACAGGGGGTTGACTGAAGCTTTCTTT
j_gene: TRBJ1-1
v_gene: TRBV12-3/TRBV12-4
abundance: many
d_gene: TRBD1
len: 14

CDR3aa: CASSSSVRVDAGTQYF
CDR3nt: TGTGCCAGCAGCTCCTCCGTGAGGGTAGACGCGGGTACGCAGTATTTT
j_gene: TRBJ2-3
v_gene: TRBV7-8
abundance: -
d_gene: -
len: 16

CDR3aa: CASSQDRGGETQYF
CDR3nt: TGCGCCAGCAGCCAAGATAGGGGTGGAGAGACCCAGTACTTC
j_gene: TRBJ2-5
v_gene: TRBV4-1
abundance: many
d_gene: -
len: 14

CDR3aa: CASSQEREYSHEQFF
CDR3nt: TGCGCCAGCAGCCAAGAGCGGGAGTATTCCCATGAGCAGTTCTTC
j_gene: TRBJ2-1
v_gene: TRBV4-3
abundance: many
d_gene: TRBD2
len: 15

CDR3aa: CASSSQLLAGGRNEQFF
CDR3nt: TGCGCCAGCAGCTCCCAACTACTAGCGGGAGGGCGAAATGAGCAGTTCTTC
j_gene: TRBJ2-1
v_gene: TRBV5-1
abundance: many
d_gene: TRBD2
len: 17

CDR3aa: CSAEIFSGTEYGYTF
CDR3nt: TGCAGTGCAGAAATATTTTCCGGGACTGAGTATGGCTACACCTTC
j_gene: TRBJ1-2
v_gene: TRBV20-1
abundance: many
d_gene: -
len: 15

CDR3aa: CASSAQDRGEDGYTF
CDR3nt: TGTGCCAGCAGCGCGCAAGACAGGGGAGAAGATGGCTACACCTTC
j_gene: TRBJ1-2
v_gene: TRBV7-6
abundance: many
d_gene: TRBD1
len: 15

CDR3aa: CASSISSGGTDTQYF
CDR3nt: TGTGCCAGCAGCATATCTAGCGGGGGGACAGATACGCAGTATTTT
j_gene: TRBJ2-3
v_gene: TRBV7-2
abundance: many
d_gene: TRBD2
len: 15

CDR3aa: CASSTRRFDEQFF
CDR3nt: TGTGCCAGCAGCACAAGGAGGTTCGATGAGCAGTTCTTC
j_gene: TRBJ2-1
v_gene: TRBV7-2
abundance: few
d_gene: -
len: 13

CDR3aa: CSCPHGSSYNEQFF
CDR3nt: TGCAGTTGCCCCCACGGGTCCTCCTACAATGAGCAGTTCTTC
j_gene: TRBJ2-1
v_gene: TRBV20-1
abundance: many
d_gene: -
len: 14

CDR3aa: CSARGTHRVGGGEETQYF
CDR3nt: TGCAGTGCTAGGGGAACGCATCGCGTTGGCGGGGGGGAAGAGACCCAGTACTTC
j_gene: TRBJ2-5
v_gene: TRBV20-1
abundance: many
d_gene: TRBD2
len: 18